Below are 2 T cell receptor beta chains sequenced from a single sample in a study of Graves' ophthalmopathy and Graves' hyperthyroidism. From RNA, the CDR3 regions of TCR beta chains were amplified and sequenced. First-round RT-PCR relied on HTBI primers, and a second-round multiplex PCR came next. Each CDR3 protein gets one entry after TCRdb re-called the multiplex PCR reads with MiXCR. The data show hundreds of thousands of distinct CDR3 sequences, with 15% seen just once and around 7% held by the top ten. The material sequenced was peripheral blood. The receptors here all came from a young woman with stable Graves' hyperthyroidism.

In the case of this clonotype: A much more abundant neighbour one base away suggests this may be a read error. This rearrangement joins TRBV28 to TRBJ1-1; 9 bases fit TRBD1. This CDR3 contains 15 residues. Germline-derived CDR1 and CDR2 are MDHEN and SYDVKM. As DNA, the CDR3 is TGTGCCAGCAGTTTACGGGACAGGGTAGCCACTGAAGCTTGCTTT. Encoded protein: CASSLRDRVATEACF.

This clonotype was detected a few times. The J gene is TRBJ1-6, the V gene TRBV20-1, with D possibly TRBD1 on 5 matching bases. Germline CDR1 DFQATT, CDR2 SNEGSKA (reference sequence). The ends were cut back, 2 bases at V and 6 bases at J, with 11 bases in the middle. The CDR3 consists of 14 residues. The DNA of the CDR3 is TGCAGTGCTAGACAGGGACCGTCTAATTCACCCCTCCACTTT. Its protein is CSARQGPSNSPLHF.